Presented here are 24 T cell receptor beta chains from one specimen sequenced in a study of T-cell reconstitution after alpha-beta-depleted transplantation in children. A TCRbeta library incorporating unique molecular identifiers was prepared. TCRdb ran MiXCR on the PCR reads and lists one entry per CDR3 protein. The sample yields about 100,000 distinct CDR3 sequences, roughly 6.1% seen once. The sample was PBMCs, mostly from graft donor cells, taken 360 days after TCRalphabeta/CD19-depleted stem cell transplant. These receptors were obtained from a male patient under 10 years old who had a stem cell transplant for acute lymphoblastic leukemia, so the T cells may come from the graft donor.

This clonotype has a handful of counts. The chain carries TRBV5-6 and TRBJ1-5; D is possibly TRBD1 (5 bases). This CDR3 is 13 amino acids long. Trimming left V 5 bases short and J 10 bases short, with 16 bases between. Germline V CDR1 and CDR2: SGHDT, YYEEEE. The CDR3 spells CASSSSGARPQHF. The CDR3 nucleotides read TGTGCCAGCAGTTCGTCTGGGGCGCGACCCCAGCATTTT.

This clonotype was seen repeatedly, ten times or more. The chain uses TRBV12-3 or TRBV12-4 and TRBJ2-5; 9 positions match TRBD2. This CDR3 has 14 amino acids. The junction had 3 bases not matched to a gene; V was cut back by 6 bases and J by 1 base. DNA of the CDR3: TGTGCCAGCAGGGCGGGAGGGGCCCAAGAGACCCAGTACTTC. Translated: CASRAGGAQETQYF.

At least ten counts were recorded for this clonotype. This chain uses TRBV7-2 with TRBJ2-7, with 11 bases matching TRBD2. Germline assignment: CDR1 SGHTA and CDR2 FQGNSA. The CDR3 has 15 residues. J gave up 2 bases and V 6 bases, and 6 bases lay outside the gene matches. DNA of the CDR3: TGTGCCAGCAGTACGTTGGGACTAGCGGCCTACGAGCAGTACTTC. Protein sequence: CASSTLGLAAYEQYF.

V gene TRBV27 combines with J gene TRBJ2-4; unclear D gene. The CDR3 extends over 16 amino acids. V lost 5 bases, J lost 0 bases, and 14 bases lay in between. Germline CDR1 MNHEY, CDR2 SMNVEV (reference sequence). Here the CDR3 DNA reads TGTGCCAGCAGTACCCGGACGGAACTAGCCAAAAACATTCAGTACTTC. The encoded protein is CASSTRTELAKNIQYF.

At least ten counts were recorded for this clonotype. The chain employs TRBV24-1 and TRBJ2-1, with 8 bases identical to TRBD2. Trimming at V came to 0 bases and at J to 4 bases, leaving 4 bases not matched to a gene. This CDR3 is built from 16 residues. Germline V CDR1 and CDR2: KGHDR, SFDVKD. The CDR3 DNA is TGTGCCACCAGTGATTTGACTAGCGGAGCTTACAATGAGCAGTTCTTC. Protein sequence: CATSDLTSGAYNEQFF.

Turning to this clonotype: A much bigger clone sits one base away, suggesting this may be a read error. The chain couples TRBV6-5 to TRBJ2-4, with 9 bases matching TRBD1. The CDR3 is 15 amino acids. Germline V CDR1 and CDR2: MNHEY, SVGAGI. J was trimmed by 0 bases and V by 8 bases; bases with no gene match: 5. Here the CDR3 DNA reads TGTGCCAGCCGTTTGGACAGGGGAGCCAAAAACATTCAGTACTTC. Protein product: CASRLDRGAKNIQYF.

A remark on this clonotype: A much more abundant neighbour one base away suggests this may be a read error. Here the CDR3 DNA reads TGTGGCAGCTCTACCGGACAGGGACCCTACGAGCAGTACTTC. Its translation: CGSSTGQGPYEQYF. The chain couples TRBV6-1 to TRBJ2-7; 8 positions match TRBD1. From germline, CDR1 is MNHNS and CDR2 SASEGT. There are 14 residues in the CDR3.

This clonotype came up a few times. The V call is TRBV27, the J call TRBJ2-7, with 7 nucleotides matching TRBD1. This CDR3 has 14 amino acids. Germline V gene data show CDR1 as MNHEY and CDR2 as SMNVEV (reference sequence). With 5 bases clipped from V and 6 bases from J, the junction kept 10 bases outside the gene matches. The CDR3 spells CASSPYLQGSEQYF. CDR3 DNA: TGTGCCAGCAGTCCATACCTACAGGGGTCCGAGCAGTACTTC.

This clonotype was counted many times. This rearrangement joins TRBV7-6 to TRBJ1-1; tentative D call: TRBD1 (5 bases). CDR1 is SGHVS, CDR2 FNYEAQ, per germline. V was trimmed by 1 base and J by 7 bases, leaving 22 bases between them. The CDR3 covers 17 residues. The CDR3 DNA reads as TGTGCCAGCAGCTTAGGGGATGTTGGTGGGGACGGGCTTGAAGCTTTCTTT. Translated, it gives CASSLGDVGGDGLEAFF.

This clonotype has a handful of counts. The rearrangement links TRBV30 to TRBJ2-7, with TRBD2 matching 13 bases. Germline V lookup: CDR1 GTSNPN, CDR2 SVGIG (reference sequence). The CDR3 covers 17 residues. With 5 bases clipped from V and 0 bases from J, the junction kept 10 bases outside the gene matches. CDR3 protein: CAWDPTRTSGSSYEQYF. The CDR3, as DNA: TGTGCCTGGGACCCGACCCGGACTAGCGGGAGCTCCTACGAGCAGTACTTC.

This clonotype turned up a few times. The CDR3 here is CATNPLSGQVGDNEQFF. CDR3 nucleotides: TGTGCCACCAACCCCCTCTCGGGACAGGTTGGGGACAATGAGCAGTTCTTC. The J gene is TRBJ2-1, the V gene TRBV28; 8 bases match TRBD1. CDR1 and CDR2 from the germline V gene are MDHEN and SYDVKM. Trimming cost V 10 bases and J 5 bases; bases outside gene matches: 19. This CDR3 has 17 residues.

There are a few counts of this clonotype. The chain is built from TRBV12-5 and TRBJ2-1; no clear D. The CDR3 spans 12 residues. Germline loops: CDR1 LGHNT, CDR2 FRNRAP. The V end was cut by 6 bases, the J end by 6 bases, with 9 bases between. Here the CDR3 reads CASGLKANEQFF. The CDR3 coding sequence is TGTGCTAGTGGCTTGAAGGCCAATGAGCAGTTCTTC. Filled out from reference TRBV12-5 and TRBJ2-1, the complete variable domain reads DARVTQTPRHKVTEMGQEVTMRCQPILGHNTVFWYRQTMMQGLELLAYFRNRAPLDDSGMPKDRFSAEMPDATLATLKIQPSEPRDSAVYFCASGLKANEQFFGPGTRLTVL.

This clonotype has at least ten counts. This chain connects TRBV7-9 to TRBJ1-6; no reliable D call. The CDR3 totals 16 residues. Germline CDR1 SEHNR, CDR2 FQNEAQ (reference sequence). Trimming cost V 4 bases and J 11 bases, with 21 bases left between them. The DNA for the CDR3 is TGTGCCAGCAGCTCCACCGGGCCCTCATCCAAACCACCCCTCCACTTT. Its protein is CASSSTGPSSKPPLHF.

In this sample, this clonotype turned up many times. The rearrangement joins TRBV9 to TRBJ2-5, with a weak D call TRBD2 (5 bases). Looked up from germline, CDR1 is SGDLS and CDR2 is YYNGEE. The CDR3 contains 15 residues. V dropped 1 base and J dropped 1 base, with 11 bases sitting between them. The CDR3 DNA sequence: TGTGCCAGCAGCGTAAACCCTAGCTCCCAAGAGACCCAGTACTTC. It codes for CASSVNPSSQETQYF.

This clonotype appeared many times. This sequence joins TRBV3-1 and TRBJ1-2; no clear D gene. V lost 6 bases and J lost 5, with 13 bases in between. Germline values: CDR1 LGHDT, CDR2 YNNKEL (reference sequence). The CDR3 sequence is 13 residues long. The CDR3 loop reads CASSPAGPYGYTF. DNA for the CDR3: TGTGCCAGCAGTCCGGCCGGCCCTTATGGCTACACCTTC.

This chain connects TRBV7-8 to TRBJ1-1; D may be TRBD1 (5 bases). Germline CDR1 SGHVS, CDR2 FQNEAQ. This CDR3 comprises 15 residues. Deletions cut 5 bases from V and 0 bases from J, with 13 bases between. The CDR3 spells CASSPPGRLNTEAFF. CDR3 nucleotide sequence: TGTGCCAGCAGCCCCCCGGGACGCCTGAACACTGAAGCTTTCTTT. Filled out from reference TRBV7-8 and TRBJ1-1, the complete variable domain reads GAGVSQSPRYKVAKRGQDVALRCDPISGHVSLFWYQQALGQGPEFLTYFQNEAQLDKSGLPSDRFFAERPEGSVSTLKIQRTQQEDSAVYLCASSPPGRLNTEAFFGQGTRLTVV.

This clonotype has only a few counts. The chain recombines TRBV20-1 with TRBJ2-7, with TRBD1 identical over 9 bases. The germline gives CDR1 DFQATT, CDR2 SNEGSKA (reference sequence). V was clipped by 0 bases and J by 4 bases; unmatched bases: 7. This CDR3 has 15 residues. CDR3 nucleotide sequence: TGCAGTGCTAGAGACGTTGACAGGGGGGTATACGAGCAGTACTTC. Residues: CSARDVDRGVYEQYF.

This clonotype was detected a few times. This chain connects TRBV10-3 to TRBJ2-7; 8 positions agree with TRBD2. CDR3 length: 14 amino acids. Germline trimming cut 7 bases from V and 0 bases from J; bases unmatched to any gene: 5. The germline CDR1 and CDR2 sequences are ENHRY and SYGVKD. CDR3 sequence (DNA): TGTGCCATCAAGAGGCGGGGGGTCTCCTACGAGCAGTACTTC. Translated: CAIKRRGVSYEQYF.

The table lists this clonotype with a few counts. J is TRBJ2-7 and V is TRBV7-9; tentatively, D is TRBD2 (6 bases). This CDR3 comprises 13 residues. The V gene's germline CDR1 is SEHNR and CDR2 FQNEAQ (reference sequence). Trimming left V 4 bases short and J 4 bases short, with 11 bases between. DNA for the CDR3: TGTGCCAGCAGCTCAGGGACTTTTTACGAGCAGTACTTC. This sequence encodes CASSSGTFYEQYF. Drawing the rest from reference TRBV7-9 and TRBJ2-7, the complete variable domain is DTGVSQNPRHKITKRGQNVTFRCDPISEHNRLYWYRQTLGQGPEFLTYFQNEAQLEKSRLLSDRFSAERPKGSFSTLEIQRTEQGDSAMYLCASSSGTFYEQYFGPGTRLTVT.

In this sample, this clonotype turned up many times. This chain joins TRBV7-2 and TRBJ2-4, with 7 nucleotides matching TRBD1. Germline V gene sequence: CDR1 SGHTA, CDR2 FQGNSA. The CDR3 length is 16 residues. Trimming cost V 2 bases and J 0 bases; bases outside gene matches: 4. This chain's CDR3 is CASSLWDSLAKNIQYF. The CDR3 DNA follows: TGTGCCAGCAGCTTATGGGACAGTCTAGCCAAAAACATTCAGTACTTC.

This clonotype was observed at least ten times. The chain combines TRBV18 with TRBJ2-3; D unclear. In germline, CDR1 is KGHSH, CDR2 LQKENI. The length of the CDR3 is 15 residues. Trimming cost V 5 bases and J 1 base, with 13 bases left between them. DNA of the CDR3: TGTGCCAGCTCATATCAGGCTGAGGGCACAGATACGCAGTATTTT. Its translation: CASSYQAEGTDTQYF.

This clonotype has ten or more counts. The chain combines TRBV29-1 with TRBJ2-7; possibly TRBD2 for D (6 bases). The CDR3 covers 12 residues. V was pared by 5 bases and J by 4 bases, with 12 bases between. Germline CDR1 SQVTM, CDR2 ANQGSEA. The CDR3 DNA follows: TGCAGCGTTTCTGCTGGGGGGTACGAGCAGTACTTC. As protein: CSVSAGGYEQYF.

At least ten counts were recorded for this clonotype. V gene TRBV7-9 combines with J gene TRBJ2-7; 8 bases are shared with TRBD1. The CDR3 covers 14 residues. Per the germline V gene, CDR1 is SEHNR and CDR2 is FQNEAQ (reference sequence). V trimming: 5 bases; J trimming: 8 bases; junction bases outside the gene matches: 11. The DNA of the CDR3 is TGTGCCAGCAGCAAGGACAGGGTTGGCTGGAAGCAGTACTTC. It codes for CASSKDRVGWKQYF.

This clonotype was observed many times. DNA for the CDR3: TGTGCCAGCAGATCCGGGACAGGGTACTACGAGCAGTACTTC. This gives the protein CASRSGTGYYEQYF. The chain combines TRBV12-3 or TRBV12-4 with TRBJ2-7; TRBD1 matches at 9 bases. The ends lost 6 bases at V and 3 bases at J; junction bases unmatched: 6. This CDR3 comprises 14 residues.